This entry is about one TCR beta chain. This sample's TCRbeta library carried unique molecular identifier barcodes. TCRdb passed the PCR reads through MiXCR, listing each CDR3 protein once. The data show 500,000 or so distinct CDR3 sequences, roughly 33% seen once. These data are taken from a study of T-cell reconstitution after alpha-beta-depleted transplantation in children. The CDR3 covers 15 residues. Trimming removed 7 bases from V and 5 bases from J, with 23 bases in between. The germline V gene encodes CDR1 SQVTM and CDR2 ANQGSEA. This chain links TRBV29-1 with TRBJ1-1; possible D gene TRBD1, 6 bases. Sequencing used PBMCs from the stem cell graft donor, obtained from the stem cell graft. The sequence was collected from a human donor who donated a stem cell graft to a child with aplastic anemia. The CDR3 here is CSALHAGTPGTEAFF. The CDR3 DNA reads TGCAGCGCCCTGCACGCTGGGACACCTGGGACTGAAGCTTTCTTT.